The 15 T cell receptor beta chains presented below share a single source sample, sequenced in a study of T cell responses to AZD1222 COVID-19 vaccine. Measured with immunoSEQ multiplex PCR; TCRdb has only the in-frame clones, and not every one. The repertoire holds about 140,000 clones, with about 92% as singletons. The input for sequencing was peripheral blood, taken on day 0 of MenACWY control vaccination. All receptors derive from an adult in good health.

The chain has TRBV19 and TRBJ1-1; tentatively, D is TRBD1 (5 bases). Germline lookup yields CDR1 LNHDA and CDR2 SQIVND (reference sequence). With 6 bases removed from V and 1 base from J, the gap between germline ends came to 12 bases. This CDR3 contains 14 residues. The CDR3 sequence is CASSPRGSNTEAFF. The DNA for the CDR3 is TGTGCCAGTAGCCCCCGGGGGTCGAACACTGAAGCTTTCTTT.

This chain connects TRBV5-5 to TRBJ1-2; tentative D call: TRBD1 (5 bases). There are 17 residues in the CDR3. Between the trimmed V and J ends, which lost 0 bases and 4 bases, there was a span of 19 bases. Germline values: CDR1 SGHKS, CDR2 YYEKEE (reference sequence). The CDR3 region has the DNA TGTGCCAGCAGCTTGGAGTTTGGGACGTCCGGTGGCTATGGCTACACCTTC. Translated, it gives CASSLEFGTSGGYGYTF.

As DNA, the CDR3 is TGTGCCACCCTGGAGATGGCCAGCTATGGCTACACCTTC. Amino acids: CATLEMASYGYTF. The chain carries TRBV2 and TRBJ1-2; D call uncertain. The germline V and J ends were trimmed by 10 bases and 4 bases, with 16 bases remaining between them. The CDR3 spans 13 residues. Per the germline V gene, CDR1 is SNHLY and CDR2 is FYNNEI.

This chain uses TRBV27 with TRBJ2-1; possibly TRBD1 or TRBD2 for D (6 bases each). Trimming took off 5 bases at V and 4 bases at J, with 15 bases between the two ends. CDR1 and CDR2 from the germline V gene are MNHEY and SMNVEV (reference sequence). The CDR3 loop spans 15 amino acids. The CDR3 DNA reads TGTGCCAGCAGTAACGACCGGGGGACATACAATGAGCAGTTCTTC. This translates into CASSNDRGTYNEQFF.

The V and J genes are TRBV5-1 and TRBJ2-2; 8 bases match TRBD1. Trimming removed 4 bases from V and 6 bases from J; junction bases left unmatched: 11. Per germline, CDR1 SGHRS and CDR2 YFSETQ. The CDR3 is made up of 16 amino acids. CDR3 residues: CASSPGTGLYAGELFF. The CDR3 DNA reads TGCGCCAGCAGCCCAGGGACAGGACTTTACGCCGGGGAGCTGTTTTTT.

The chain joins TRBV19 to TRBJ2-2, with 8 bases fitting TRBD1. The length of the CDR3 is 15 residues. CDR1 and CDR2 from the germline V gene are LNHDA and SQIVND (reference sequence). The trim removed 3 bases at V and 3 bases at J, leaving 3 bases unmatched. DNA for the CDR3: TGTGCCAGTAGTATCGCGGACAGGGACACCGGGGAGCTGTTTTTT. Its translation is CASSIADRDTGELFF.

The chain combines TRBV27 with TRBJ2-7; 7 nucleotides line up with TRBD1. The germline gives CDR1 MNHEY, CDR2 SMNVEV (reference sequence). V dropped 0 bases and J dropped 6; count of bases not matched to a gene: 11. The length of the CDR3 is 16 residues. The DNA for the CDR3 is TGTGCCAGCAGTTTATCAAACGTGGCAGGGGGAACCGAGCAGTACTTC. Its protein product is CASSLSNVAGGTEQYF.

V and J are TRBV25-1 and TRBJ1-1; D ambiguous. Trimming took off 2 bases at V and 4 bases at J, with 8 bases between the two ends. This CDR3 spans 13 amino acids. Germline lookup yields CDR1 MGHDK and CDR2 SYGVNS. CDR3 sequence: CASSERVSTEAFF. CDR3 in DNA: TGTGCCAGCAGTGAACGAGTGAGCACTGAAGCTTTCTTT. The entire variable domain, with the rest obtained from reference TRBV25-1 and TRBJ1-1, is as follows: EADIYQTPRYLVIGTGKKITLECSQTMGHDKMYWYQQDPGMELHLIHYSYGVNSTEKGDLSSESTVSRIRTEHFPLTLESARPSHTSQYLCASSERVSTEAFFGQGTRLTVV.

The gene calls are TRBV6-1 and TRBJ1-6; TRBD1 agrees at 7 bases. The CDR3 length is 14 residues. The germline V gene has CDR1 MNHNS and CDR2 SASEGT. The ends lost 3 bases at V and 4 bases at J; junction bases unmatched: 0. The CDR3 here is CASSDRGYNSPLHF. The CDR3 DNA reads TGTGCCAGCAGTGACAGGGGGTATAATTCACCCCTCCACTTT.

V usage is TRBV6-5 and J usage is TRBJ2-7, with 7 bases identical to TRBD2. Germline-derived CDR1 and CDR2 are MNHEY and SVGAGI. With V trimmed by 7 bases and J by 6 bases, 12 bases remained unmatched. This CDR3 region has 14 residues. CDR3 region: CASILEGGKGEQYF. The DNA of the CDR3 is TGTGCCAGCATCCTGGAGGGAGGGAAGGGCGAGCAGTACTTC.

The chain links TRBV10-2 to TRBJ1-1; D is unclear. Germline CDR1 reads WSHSY; CDR2 reads SAAADI. The CDR3 contains 14 residues. V was pared by 2 bases and J by 4 bases, with 11 bases between. CDR3 region: CASSEAPDITEAFF. CDR3 in DNA: TGCGCCAGCAGTGAGGCGCCCGATATCACTGAAGCTTTCTTT.

The rearrangement joins TRBV28 to TRBJ1-1; a weak D match, TRBD1 (5 bases). CDR3 length: 15 residues. The V gene lost 5 bases and the J gene lost 2 bases, with 15 bases spanning the gap. CDR1 MDHEN and CDR2 SYDVKM come from the germline V gene. The CDR3 DNA is TGTGCCAGCAGTCCGAATGGGGCGGGTAACACTGAAGCTTTCTTT. Protein sequence: CASSPNGAGNTEAFF. Filled out from reference TRBV28 and TRBJ1-1, the complete variable domain reads DVKVTQSSRYLVKRTGEKVFLECVQDMDHENMFWYRQDPGLGLRLIYFSYDVKMKEKGDIPEGYSVSREKKERFSLILESASTNQTSMYLCASSPNGAGNTEAFFGQGTRLTVV.

V and J are TRBV11-2 and TRBJ2-5, with unresolved D. From germline, CDR1 is SGHAT and CDR2 FQNNGV. V dropped 6 bases and J dropped 6 bases, with 17 bases sitting between them. CDR3 length equals 14 residues. CDR3 in amino acids: CASRVDTMVKTQYF. The CDR3 DNA follows: TGTGCCAGCAGGGTCGACACGATGGTCAAGACCCAGTACTTC.

The rearrangement uses TRBV5-6 and TRBJ1-2; D is perhaps TRBD1 (6 bases). The CDR3 spans 13 residues. CDR1 SGHDT and CDR2 YYEEEE come from the germline V gene. Trimming left V 1 base short and J 4 bases short, with 8 bases between. CDR3 residues: CASSLTGTYGYTF. The CDR3 coding sequence is TGTGCCAGCAGCTTGACAGGGACCTATGGCTACACCTTC. Variable domain in full (rest from reference TRBV5-6 and TRBJ1-2): DAGVTQSPTHLIKTRGQQVTLRCSPKSGHDTVSWYQQALGQGPQFIFQYYEEEERQRGNFPDRFSGHQFPNYSSELNVNALLLGDSALYLCASSLTGTYGYTFGSGTRLTVV.

V and J are TRBV5-4 and TRBJ2-3; D tentatively fits TRBD1 or TRBD2 (5 bases each). V dropped 0 bases and J dropped 4 bases, with 15 bases sitting between them. The CDR3 has 16 amino acids. Per germline, CDR1 SGHNT and CDR2 YYREEE (reference sequence). The DNA of the CDR3 is TGTGCCAGCAGCTTGGCTGGGGGAGAAGGGGCAGATACGCAGTATTTT. It specifies CASSLAGGEGADTQYF. Together with reference TRBV5-4 and TRBJ2-3, the CDR3 gives the full variable domain: ETGVTQSPTHLIKTRGQQVTLRCSSQSGHNTVSWYQQALGQGPQFIFQYYREEENGRGNFPPRFSGLQFPNYSSELNVNALELDDSALYLCASSLAGGEGADTQYFGPGTRLTVL.